This T cell receptor beta chain was retrieved from a study of blood T cell repertoires in COVID-19. Background on the study: Donors in the United States, Italy and Spain gave samples during acute or convalescent COVID-19. Sources were T cells, B-cell-depleted T cells, or PBMCs; the material itself was cDNA or gDNA.

Enrollment of patients from Seattle took place during active infection, with longitudinal follow-up. In the source study's methods: Estimated nucleated cell counts came from reference gene primer amplification. Produced via immunoSEQ multiplex PCR; TCRdb's table is partial and in-frame only. V, J and clone size reflect that table, while D and trimming were determined from the DNA. This sample yields about 160,000 clones, of which 93% are seen a single time; roughly 2% belongs to the top ten. This CDR3 has 16 amino acids. The V gene end was trimmed by 2 bases and the J gene end by 8 bases; junction bases not matched to a gene: 4. Germline assignment: CDR1 LNHNV and CDR2 YYDKDF (reference sequence).

This sequence joins TRBV15 and TRBJ2-1; 15 nucleotides match TRBD2. The sequence was obtained from a woman in her fifties or sixties with COVID-19, enrolled during active disease. The sample taken for sequencing was peripheral blood. CDR3 in DNA: TGTGCCACCAGCAGATCGGGACTAGCGGGGGGCTATGAGCAGTTCTTC. The encoded protein is CATSRSGLAGGYEQFF. Supplemented by reference TRBV15 and TRBJ2-1, the full variable domain reads DAMVIQNPRYQVTQFGKPVTLSCSQTLNHNVMYWYQQKSSQAPKLLFHYYDKDFNNEADTPDNFQSRRPNTSFCFLDIRSPGLGDTAMYLCATSRSGLAGGYEQFFGPGTRLTVL.